The entry that follows covers one TCR beta chain sequence. Per sample, reverse transcription was split into eight reactions. Template switching was used to attach UMIs, which incorporated a 6-nucleotide sample barcode. TCRdb re-called the 5' RACE reads; one entry per CDR3 protein, DNA not given. Its table records some 440,000 distinct CDR3 sequences. This entry comes from a study of monozygotic twins with inflammatory bowel disease. Germline assignment: CDR1 SGHNT and CDR2 YYREEE (reference sequence). This CDR3 has 15 amino acids. The chain joins TRBV5-4 to TRBJ2-1; there is no DNA to check the TCRdb D call of TRBD1. This sequence originates from a human donor with ulcerative colitis or Crohn's disease, or a healthy co-twin of an affected twin (not recorded which). The sample consisted of blood. The chain's CDR3 is CASSLGRGGPIEQFF.